This T cell receptor beta chain was recovered during a study of shared clonotypes between healthy human individuals. Points from the study as a whole: Of the naive CD4 clonotypes, around 5% were shared across four donors.

The donors, all of them Caucasian adults, lived in Nashville, Tennessee. In the case of this clone: The target antigen is unknown.

Using immunoSEQ multiplex PCR, the repertoire was profiled, and TCRdb retains in-frame clones only, with some absent. This table holds 150,000 to 200,000 clones, over 80% found once. Trimming took off 0 bases at V and 9 bases at J, with 12 bases between the two ends. The CDR3 is 15 amino acids. Germline loops: CDR1 LNHNV, CDR2 YYDKDF (reference sequence). The gene calls are TRBV15 and TRBJ1-6; unclear D gene. This receptor was obtained from a young woman in good health. The sequenced material came from naive CD4+ T cells sorted from blood. Subset noted: CD45RA+ positively selected. DNA of the CDR3: TGTGCCACCAGCAGAGAGAACGAAGGACGTTCACCCCTCCACTTT. Its translation: CATSRENEGRSPLHF.